A selection of T cell receptor beta chains follows, all from one sample in a study of Ad26.COV2.S vaccination and SARS-CoV-2 variants. Measured with immunoSEQ multiplex PCR; TCRdb has only the in-frame clones, and not every one. Here the sample spans tens of thousands of clones, 82% being singletons. The sequences come from peripheral blood, collected after recovery from COVID-19. The receptor source for this set is a human donor who had recovered from COVID-19. The CDR3 runs from the conserved cysteine through the conserved F or W.

length,J,V,CDR3
18,TRBJ2-5,TRBV3-1/TRBV3-2,CASSQVSSGSLSGETQYF
13,TRBJ2-1,TRBV4-3,CASSQPPSNEQFF
14,TRBJ1-2,TRBV11-2,CASSGYKGQFVYTF
13,TRBJ2-7,TRBV5-5,CASSGGQGYEQYF
14,TRBJ1-3,TRBV20-1,CSASRGLEDGTIYF
13,TRBJ1-1,TRBV12-3/TRBV12-4,CASTSGSGITAFF
13,TRBJ2-7,TRBV7-9,CASSLGSYYEQYF
15,TRBJ2-1,TRBV10-3,CAIRGSLSSYNEQFF
16,TRBJ2-5,TRBV27,CASSLTEDGAQETQYF
17,TRBJ2-3,TRBV3-1/TRBV3-2,CASSHHLAGVGTDTQYF
15,TRBJ2-7,TRBV19,CASSMGSGGSYEQYF